This T cell receptor (beta chain) came from a study of radiotherapy plus CTLA-4 blockade in lung cancer. Profiled with immunoSEQ multiplex PCR; TCRdb holds only in-frame clones, not every one. The sample has roughly 90,000 clones, about 78% seen once. CDR3 length: 16 residues. The chain couples TRBV21-1 to TRBJ2-7. TRBV21-1 is classified as a pseudogene. This sample comprised peripheral blood, obtained from a patient treated with radiotherapy plus ipilimumab. The receptor's source is a human donor with non-small cell lung cancer that progressed on radiotherapy plus ipilimumab. CDR3 DNA sequence: TGTGCCAGCAACCTAAAACTGAGGGGCTTGTTTTACGAGCAGTACTTC. Its translation is CASNLKLRGLFYEQYF.